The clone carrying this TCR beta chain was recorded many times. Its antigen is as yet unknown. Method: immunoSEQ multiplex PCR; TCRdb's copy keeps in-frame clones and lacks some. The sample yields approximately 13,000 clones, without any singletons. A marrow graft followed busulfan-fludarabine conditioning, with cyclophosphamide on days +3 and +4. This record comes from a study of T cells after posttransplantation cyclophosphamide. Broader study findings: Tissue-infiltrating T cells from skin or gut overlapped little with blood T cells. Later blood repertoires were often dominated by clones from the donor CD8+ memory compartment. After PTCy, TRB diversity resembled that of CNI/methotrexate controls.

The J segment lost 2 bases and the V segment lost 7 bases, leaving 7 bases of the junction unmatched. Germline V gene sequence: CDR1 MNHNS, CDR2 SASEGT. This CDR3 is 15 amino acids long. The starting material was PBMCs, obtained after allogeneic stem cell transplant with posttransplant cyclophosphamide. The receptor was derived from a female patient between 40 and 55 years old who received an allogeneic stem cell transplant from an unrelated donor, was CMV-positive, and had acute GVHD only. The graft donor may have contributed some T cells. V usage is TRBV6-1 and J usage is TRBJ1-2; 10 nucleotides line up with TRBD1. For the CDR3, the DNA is TGTGCCAGCACCGGACAGGGGGTCGGGAACTATGGCTACACCTTC. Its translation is CASTGQGVGNYGYTF.